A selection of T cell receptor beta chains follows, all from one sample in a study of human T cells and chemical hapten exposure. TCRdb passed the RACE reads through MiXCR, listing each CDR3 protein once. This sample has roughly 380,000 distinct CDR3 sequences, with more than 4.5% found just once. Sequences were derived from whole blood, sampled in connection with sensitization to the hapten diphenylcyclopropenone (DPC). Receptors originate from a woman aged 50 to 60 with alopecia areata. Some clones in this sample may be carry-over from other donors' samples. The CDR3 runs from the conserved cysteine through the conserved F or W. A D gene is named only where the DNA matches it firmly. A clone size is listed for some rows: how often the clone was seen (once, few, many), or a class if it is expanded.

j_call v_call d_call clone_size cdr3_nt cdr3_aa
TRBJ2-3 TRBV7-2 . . TGTGCCAGCACCCGGGGGGCGGGGGGCACAGATACGCAGTATTTT CASTRGAGGTDTQYF
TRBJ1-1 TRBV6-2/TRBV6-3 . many TGTGCCAGCAGTATCGACCACGGACTGAACACTGAAGCTTTCTTT CASSIDHGLNTEAFF
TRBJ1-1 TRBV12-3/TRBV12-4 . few TGTGCCAGCAGTCTTAAGGCGGTAATGAACACTGAAGCTTTCTTT CASSLKAVMNTEAFF
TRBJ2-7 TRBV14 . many TGTGCCAGCAGCCAAGGGGCTGGTCGGTACGAGCAGTACTTC CASSQGAGRYEQYF
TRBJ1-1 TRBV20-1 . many TGCAGTGCTAGAGAGCGACTGATTAGTACTGAAGCTTTCTTT CSARERLISTEAFF
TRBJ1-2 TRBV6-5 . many TGTGCCAGCAGCCGGGAACTCCTTAATGGCTACACCTTC CASSRELLNGYTF
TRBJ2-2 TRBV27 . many TGTGCCAGCAGCCCGATCGCGGCCGGGGAGCTGTTTTTT CASSPIAAGELFF
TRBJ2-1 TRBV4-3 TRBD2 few TGCGCCAGCAGCCAACTAGCGGGGGACAATGAGCAGTTCTTC CASSQLAGDNEQFF
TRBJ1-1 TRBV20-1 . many TGCAGTGCGAAAGGTATGGAGGGATACGAAGATAAAGCTTTCTTT CSAKGMEGYEDKAFF
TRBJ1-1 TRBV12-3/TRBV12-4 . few TGTGCCAGCAGTATACAGGGTAGCGGCACTGAAGCTTTCTTT CASSIQGSGTEAFF
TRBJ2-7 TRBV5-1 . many TGCGCCAGCACCCTAGCGAGGGGGATGGACGAGCAGTACTTC CASTLARGMDEQYF
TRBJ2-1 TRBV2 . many TGTGCCAGCAGTGAAGACTCTGTCAATGAGCAGTTCTTC CASSEDSVNEQFF
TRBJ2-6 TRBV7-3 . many TGTGCCAGCAGCTTAAGGCCAGAAACTGGGGCCAACGTCCTGACTTTC CASSLRPETGANVLTF
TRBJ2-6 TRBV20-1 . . TGCAGTGCCTCCCGGGGGAGCTCTGGGGCCAACGTCCTGACTTTC CSASRGSSGANVLTF
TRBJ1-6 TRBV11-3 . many TGTGCCAGCAGCTTAGGTTATGGTGACAGGCGGGATTCACCCCTCCACTTT CASSLGYGDRRDSPLHF
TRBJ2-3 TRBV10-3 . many TGTGCCATCAGTGAGTCGACAGGCGGGAGTTCTTACGATACGCAGTATTTT CAISESTGGSSYDTQYF
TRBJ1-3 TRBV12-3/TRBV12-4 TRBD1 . TGTGCCAGCAGTCCGAGGACAGGGACTGGAAACACCATATATTTT CASSPRTGTGNTIYF
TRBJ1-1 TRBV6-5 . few TGTGCCAGCAGTTACTCATGGGAGCGGGACACTGAAGCTTTCTTT CASSYSWERDTEAFF
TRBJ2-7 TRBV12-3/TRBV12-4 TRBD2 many TGTGCCAGCAGTCTCAGACTAGCGGGAATTGTCGAGCAGTACTTC CASSLRLAGIVEQYF
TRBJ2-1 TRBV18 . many TGTGCCAGCTCACCATTCCAAACGGAGGCCTACAATGAGCAGTTCTTC CASSPFQTEAYNEQFF
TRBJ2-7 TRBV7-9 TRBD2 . TGTGCCAGCAGCCGTAGCGGGGGCCGCTCGGGCGAGCAGTACTTC CASSRSGGRSGEQYF
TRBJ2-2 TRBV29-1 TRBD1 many TGCAGCGCCCGGGACAGATACACCGGGGAGCTGTTTTTT CSARDRYTGELFF